The rows below give T cell receptor beta chains drawn from one sample of a study of blood T cell repertoires in COVID-19. Sequencing was performed with immunoSEQ multiplex PCR; in TCRdb, only in-frame clones are kept and a portion is missing. The table lists about 440,000 clones, around 88% of them singletons. Sequencing was carried out using peripheral blood. The receptors originated from a woman between 50 and 59 years old with COVID-19, enrolled during active disease. The conserved cysteine and the conserved F or W are not part of the CDR3 here.

V	CDR3
TRBV11-2	ASSLDTNTEAF
TRBV30	AWSDEGQSGNTIY
TRBV3-1/TRBV3-2	ASSQRGQTADTQY
TRBV25-1	ASSENGFDYGYT
TRBV5-6	ASSPPGVYYEQY
TRBV11-2	ASSQPGQGNYGYT
TRBV19	ASSIPGLAGDLDEQF
TRBV19	ASTSYFGGGSYEQY
TRBV5-5	ASSLSVRDRGFPEAF
TRBV30	AFLPGTGYTSEQF
TRBV27	ASSFGGLIYEQY
TRBV21-1	ASSIRDRMGEKLF
TRBV2	ASSEIGRAIKNTIY
TRBV6-5	ASSMTSRYEQY
TRBV6-5	ASNPSGQPQH
TRBV28	ASRLGGSVTEAF
TRBV5-5	ASSRRGGDGYEQY
TRBV28	ASSFIAKPRLAGGTDTQY
TRBV5-4	ASSFRGEHGYT
TRBV12-3/TRBV12-4	ASSPPRGTQY
TRBV2	ASSEVVHSYEQY
TRBV5-4	ASSSYSGTGGEELF
TRBV7-9	ASSLDRGSSYEQY
TRBV28	ASSSGGGNSPLH
TRBV14	ASSQDAVEGGENTDTQY
TRBV4-1	ASSQGPPGANNSPLH
TRBV4-1	ASSPGAGRTYEQY
TRBV5-1	ASSWAGEGNQPQH
TRBV7-6	ASSPRQGYYEQY
TRBV20-1	SARIDRHQY
TRBV19	ASSVSGGGMNTEAF
TRBV9	ASSVAGLAGTNEQF
TRBV10-2	ASSGRLPYEQY
TRBV27	ASSFRPIMSSYNEQF
TRBV24-1	ATSDRYRGEEQGEQF
TRBV7-8	ASSFRLAGGYEQY
TRBV28	ASSLEAGGMKAEAF
TRBV4-2	ASSQAYTGTEAF
TRBV21-1	ASSHRDRIGNTIY
TRBV30	AWSVRRGAREIAF
TRBV5-4	ASSPVGQSYGYT
TRBV11-2	ASSLLTEPQETQY
TRBV7-9	ASSWAQGGYT
TRBV11-2	ASGQGLPGELF
TRBV27	ASSLGGQGAPHEQY
TRBV6-5	ASTKGSSNQPQH
TRBV7-9	ASSSRGGSDTIY
TRBV30	AWEGGSLYGEQF
TRBV2	ATFRGGLSNEQF
TRBV6-5	ASSYSAGNYNEQF